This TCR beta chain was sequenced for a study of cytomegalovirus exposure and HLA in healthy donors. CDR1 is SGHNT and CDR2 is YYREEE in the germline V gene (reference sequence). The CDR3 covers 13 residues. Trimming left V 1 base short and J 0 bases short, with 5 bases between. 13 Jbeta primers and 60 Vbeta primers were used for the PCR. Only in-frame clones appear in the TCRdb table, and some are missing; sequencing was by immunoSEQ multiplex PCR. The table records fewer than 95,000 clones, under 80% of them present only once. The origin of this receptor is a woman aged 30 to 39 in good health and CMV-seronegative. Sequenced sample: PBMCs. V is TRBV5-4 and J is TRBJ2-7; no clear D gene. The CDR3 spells CASSLWSSYEQYF. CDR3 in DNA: TGTGCCAGCAGCTTGTGGAGCTCCTACGAGCAGTACTTC.